There are many counts of the clone carrying this T cell receptor (beta chain). A single record per CDR3 protein comes from TCRdb applying MiXCR to the reads. Among roughly 280,000 distinct CDR3 sequences, roughly 9.1% were seen once, and the ten largest hold over 12%. CDR1 SGHTA and CDR2 FQGNSA come from the germline V gene. The CDR3 runs 14 residues. Trimming took off 3 bases at V and 6 bases at J, with 13 bases between the two ends. The sample belongs to a study of T cell repertoires in cytomegalovirus infection. Background on the study: Signatures in public TCR beta sequences pointed to both CMV infection and matching HLA type.

The clonotype was recovered from a human donor in good health (CMV status not recorded). Some clones in this sample may be carry-over from other donors' samples. What was sequenced was PBMCs. This rearrangement joins TRBV7-2 to TRBJ2-3, with D possibly matching TRBD2 (6 bases). The CDR3 spells CASSFVGGSDTQYF. CDR3 sequence (DNA): TGTGCCAGCAGCTTCGTTGGAGGGAGTGATACGCAGTATTTT.